These T cell receptor beta chains were read from a single sample in a study of blood T cell repertoires in COVID-19. The method was immunoSEQ multiplex PCR; TCRdb's version includes in-frame clones alone and lacks a portion of them. The profile shows 280,000 or so clones, roughly 89% of them singletons. Sequencing was carried out using PBMCs or T cells enriched from blood (not recorded which). The origin of the receptors is a woman aged 50 to 60 who had been exposed to COVID-19. Each CDR3 is given with its conserved first and last residue. Fields, in order: D gene, clone size, J gene, V gene, CDR3 protein, CDR3 DNA. A D gene is named only where the DNA matches it firmly. Clone size is given for some rows only: seen once, a few or many times, or a class if the clone is expanded.

D gene: .; clone size: once; J gene: TRBJ1-6; V gene: TRBV7-2; CDR3 protein: CASTPGGGASYSPLHF; CDR3 DNA: TGTGCCAGCACTCCAGGTGGGGGGGCGAGTTATTCACCCCTCCACTTT
D gene: .; clone size: .; J gene: TRBJ1-2; V gene: TRBV7-2; CDR3 protein: CASSLVGESSYTF; CDR3 DNA: TGTGCCAGCAGCTTAGTCGGGGAAAGTAGCTACACCTTC
D gene: .; clone size: .; J gene: TRBJ2-7; V gene: TRBV28; CDR3 protein: CASRGGTPYEQYF; CDR3 DNA: TGTGCCAGCAGGGGCGGGACCCCCTACGAGCAGTACTTC
D gene: .; clone size: .; J gene: TRBJ2-7; V gene: TRBV19; CDR3 protein: CASSINRNYEQYF; CDR3 DNA: TGTGCCAGTAGTATCAACAGGAATTACGAGCAGTACTTC
D gene: .; clone size: .; J gene: TRBJ1-2; V gene: TRBV5-1; CDR3 protein: CASSPGDFIYGYTF; CDR3 DNA: TGCGCCAGCAGCCCGGGGGATTTCATTTATGGCTACACCTTC
D gene: .; clone size: .; J gene: TRBJ1-1; V gene: TRBV4-1; CDR3 protein: CASSLKGQGYEMNTEAFF; CDR3 DNA: TGCGCCAGCAGCCTTAAGGGCCAGGGCTACGAAATGAACACTGAAGCTTTCTTT
D gene: TRBD1; clone size: .; J gene: TRBJ1-6; V gene: TRBV6-5; CDR3 protein: CASSWDRNNSPLHF; CDR3 DNA: TGTGCCAGCAGTTGGGACAGAAATAATTCACCCCTCCACTTT
D gene: .; clone size: .; J gene: TRBJ1-4; V gene: TRBV19; CDR3 protein: CASSSEEAGNEKLFF; CDR3 DNA: TGTGCCAGTAGTTCGGAGGAGGCTGGGAATGAAAAACTGTTTTTT
D gene: .; clone size: once; J gene: TRBJ2-7; V gene: TRBV21-1; CDR3 protein: CASSKARLRQGANYEQYF; CDR3 DNA: TGTGCCAGCAGCAAAGCGCGGTTGAGACAGGGGGCCAACTACGAGCAGTACTTC
D gene: TRBD2; clone size: .; J gene: TRBJ2-3; V gene: TRBV27; CDR3 protein: CASSWLAGGADTQYF; CDR3 DNA: TGTGCCAGCAGTTGGTTGGCGGGGGGCGCAGATACGCAGTATTTT
D gene: .; clone size: .; J gene: TRBJ2-7; V gene: TRBV21-1; CDR3 protein: CASSKARSGGFYEQYF; CDR3 DNA: TGTGCCAGCAGCAAAGCCCGGAGCGGGGGTTTCTACGAGCAGTACTTC
D gene: .; clone size: .; J gene: TRBJ1-2; V gene: TRBV28; CDR3 protein: CATSSGQIYGYTF; CDR3 DNA: TGTGCCACCTCTTCAGGACAGATCTATGGCTACACCTTC
D gene: .; clone size: .; J gene: TRBJ1-1; V gene: TRBV3-1/TRBV3-2; CDR3 protein: CASSQLDRNTEAFF; CDR3 DNA: TGTGCCAGCAGCCAACTGGACAGGAACACTGAAGCTTTCTTT
D gene: .; clone size: .; J gene: TRBJ1-4; V gene: TRBV30; CDR3 protein: CAWRYTWGKKKLFF; CDR3 DNA: TGTGCCTGGAGATACACGTGGGGCAAGAAAAAACTGTTTTTT
D gene: TRBD1; clone size: .; J gene: TRBJ2-7; V gene: TRBV29-1; CDR3 protein: CSAQARGIDEQYF; CDR3 DNA: TGCAGCGCCCAAGCCAGGGGGATCGACGAGCAGTACTTC
D gene: .; clone size: .; J gene: TRBJ2-3; V gene: TRBV19; CDR3 protein: CASSIAGVVTDTQYF; CDR3 DNA: TGTGCCAGTAGTATAGCGGGGGTCGTCACAGATACGCAGTATTTT
D gene: .; clone size: .; J gene: TRBJ1-1; V gene: TRBV5-6; CDR3 protein: CASSGRGGTNTEAFF; CDR3 DNA: TGTGCCAGCAGCGGGAGGGGGGGCACGAACACTGAAGCTTTCTTT
D gene: TRBD1; clone size: .; J gene: TRBJ1-6; V gene: TRBV4-1; CDR3 protein: CASSQVRGQDAPLHF; CDR3 DNA: TGCGCCAGCAGCCAAGTCCGGGGACAGGATGCACCCCTCCACTTT
D gene: .; clone size: .; J gene: TRBJ2-5; V gene: TRBV21-1; CDR3 protein: CAGTRGPPMSTQTQYF; CDR3 DNA: TGTGCCGGAACGCGGGGACCACCCATGAGCACCCAGACCCAGTACTTC
D gene: .; clone size: .; J gene: TRBJ2-4; V gene: TRBV28; CDR3 protein: CASSQTRMAKNIQYF; CDR3 DNA: TGTGCCAGCAGCCAAACTAGGATGGCCAAAAACATTCAGTACTTC